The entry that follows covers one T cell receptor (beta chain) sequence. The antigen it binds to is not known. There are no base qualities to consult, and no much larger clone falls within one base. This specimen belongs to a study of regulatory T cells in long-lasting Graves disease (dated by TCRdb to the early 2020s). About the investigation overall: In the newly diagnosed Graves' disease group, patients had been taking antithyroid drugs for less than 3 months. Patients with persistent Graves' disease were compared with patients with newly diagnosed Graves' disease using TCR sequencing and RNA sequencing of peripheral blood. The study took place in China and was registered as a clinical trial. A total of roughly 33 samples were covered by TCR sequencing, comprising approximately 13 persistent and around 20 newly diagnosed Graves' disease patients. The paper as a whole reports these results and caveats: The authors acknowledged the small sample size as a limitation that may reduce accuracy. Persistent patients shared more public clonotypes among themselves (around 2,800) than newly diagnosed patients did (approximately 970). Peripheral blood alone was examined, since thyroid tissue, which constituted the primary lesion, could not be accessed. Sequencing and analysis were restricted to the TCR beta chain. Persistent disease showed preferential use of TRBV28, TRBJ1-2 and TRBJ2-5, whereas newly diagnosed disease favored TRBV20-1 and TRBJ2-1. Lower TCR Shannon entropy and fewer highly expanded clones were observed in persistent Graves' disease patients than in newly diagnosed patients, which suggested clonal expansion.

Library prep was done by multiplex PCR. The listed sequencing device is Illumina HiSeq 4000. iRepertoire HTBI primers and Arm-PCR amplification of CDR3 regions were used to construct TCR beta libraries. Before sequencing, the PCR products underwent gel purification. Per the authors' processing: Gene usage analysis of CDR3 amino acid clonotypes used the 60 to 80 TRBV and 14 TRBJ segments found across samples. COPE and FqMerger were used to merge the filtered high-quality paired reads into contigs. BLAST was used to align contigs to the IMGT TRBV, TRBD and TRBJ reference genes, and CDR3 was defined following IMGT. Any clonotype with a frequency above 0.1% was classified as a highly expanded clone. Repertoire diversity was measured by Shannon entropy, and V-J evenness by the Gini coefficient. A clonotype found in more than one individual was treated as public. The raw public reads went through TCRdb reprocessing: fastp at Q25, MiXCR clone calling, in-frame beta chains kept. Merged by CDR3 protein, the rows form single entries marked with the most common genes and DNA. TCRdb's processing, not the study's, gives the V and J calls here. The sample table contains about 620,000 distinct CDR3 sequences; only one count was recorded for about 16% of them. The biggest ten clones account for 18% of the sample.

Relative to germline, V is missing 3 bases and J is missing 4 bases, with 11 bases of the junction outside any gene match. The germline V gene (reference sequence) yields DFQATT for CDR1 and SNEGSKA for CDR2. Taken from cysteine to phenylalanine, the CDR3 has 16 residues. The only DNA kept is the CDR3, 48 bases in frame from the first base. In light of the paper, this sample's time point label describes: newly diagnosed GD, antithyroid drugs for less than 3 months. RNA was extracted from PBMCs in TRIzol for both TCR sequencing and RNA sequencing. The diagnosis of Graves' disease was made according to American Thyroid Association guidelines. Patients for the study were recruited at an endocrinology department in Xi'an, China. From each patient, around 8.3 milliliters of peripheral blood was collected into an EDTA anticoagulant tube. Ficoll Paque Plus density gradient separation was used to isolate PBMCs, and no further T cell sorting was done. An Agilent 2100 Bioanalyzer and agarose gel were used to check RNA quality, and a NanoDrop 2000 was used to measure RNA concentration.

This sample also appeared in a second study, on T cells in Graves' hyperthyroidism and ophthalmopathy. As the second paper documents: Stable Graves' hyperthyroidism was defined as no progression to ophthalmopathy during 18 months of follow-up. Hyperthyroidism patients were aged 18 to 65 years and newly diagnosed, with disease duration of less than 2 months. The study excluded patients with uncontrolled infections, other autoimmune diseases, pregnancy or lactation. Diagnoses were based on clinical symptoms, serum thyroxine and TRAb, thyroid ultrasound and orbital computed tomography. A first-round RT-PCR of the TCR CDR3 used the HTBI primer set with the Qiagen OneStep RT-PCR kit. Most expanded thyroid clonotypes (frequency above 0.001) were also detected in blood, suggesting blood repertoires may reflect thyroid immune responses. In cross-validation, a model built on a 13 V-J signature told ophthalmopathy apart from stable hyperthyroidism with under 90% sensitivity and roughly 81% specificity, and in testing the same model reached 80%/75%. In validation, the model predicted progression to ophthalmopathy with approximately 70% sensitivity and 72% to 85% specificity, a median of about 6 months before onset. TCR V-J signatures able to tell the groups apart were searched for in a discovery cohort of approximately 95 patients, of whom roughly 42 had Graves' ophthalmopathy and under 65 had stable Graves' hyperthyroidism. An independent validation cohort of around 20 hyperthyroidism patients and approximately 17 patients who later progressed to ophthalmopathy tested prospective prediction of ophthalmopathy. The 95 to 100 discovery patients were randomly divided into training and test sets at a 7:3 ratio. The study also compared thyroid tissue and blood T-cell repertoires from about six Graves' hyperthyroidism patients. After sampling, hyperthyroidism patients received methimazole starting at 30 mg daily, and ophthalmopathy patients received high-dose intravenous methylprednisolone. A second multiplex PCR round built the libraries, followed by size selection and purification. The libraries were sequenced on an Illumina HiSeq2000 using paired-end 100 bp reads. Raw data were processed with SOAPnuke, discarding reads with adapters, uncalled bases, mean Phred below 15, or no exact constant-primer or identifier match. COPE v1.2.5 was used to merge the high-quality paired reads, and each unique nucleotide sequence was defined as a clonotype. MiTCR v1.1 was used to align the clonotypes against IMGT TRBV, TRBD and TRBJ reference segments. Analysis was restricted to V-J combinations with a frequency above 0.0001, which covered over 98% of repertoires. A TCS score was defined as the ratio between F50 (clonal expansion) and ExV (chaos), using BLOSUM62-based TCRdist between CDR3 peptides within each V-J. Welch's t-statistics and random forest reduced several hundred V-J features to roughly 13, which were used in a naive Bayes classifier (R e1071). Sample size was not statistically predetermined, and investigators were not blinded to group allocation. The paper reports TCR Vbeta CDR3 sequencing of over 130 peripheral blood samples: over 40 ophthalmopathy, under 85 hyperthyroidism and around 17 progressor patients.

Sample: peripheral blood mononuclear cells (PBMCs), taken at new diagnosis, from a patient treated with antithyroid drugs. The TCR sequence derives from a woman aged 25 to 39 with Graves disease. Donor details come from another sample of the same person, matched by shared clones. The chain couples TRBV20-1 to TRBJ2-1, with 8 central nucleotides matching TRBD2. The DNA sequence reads TGCAGTGCTAGGAGGCCCCCGGCTAGCGGGTACAATGAGCAGTTCTTC. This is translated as CSARRPPASGYNEQFF.